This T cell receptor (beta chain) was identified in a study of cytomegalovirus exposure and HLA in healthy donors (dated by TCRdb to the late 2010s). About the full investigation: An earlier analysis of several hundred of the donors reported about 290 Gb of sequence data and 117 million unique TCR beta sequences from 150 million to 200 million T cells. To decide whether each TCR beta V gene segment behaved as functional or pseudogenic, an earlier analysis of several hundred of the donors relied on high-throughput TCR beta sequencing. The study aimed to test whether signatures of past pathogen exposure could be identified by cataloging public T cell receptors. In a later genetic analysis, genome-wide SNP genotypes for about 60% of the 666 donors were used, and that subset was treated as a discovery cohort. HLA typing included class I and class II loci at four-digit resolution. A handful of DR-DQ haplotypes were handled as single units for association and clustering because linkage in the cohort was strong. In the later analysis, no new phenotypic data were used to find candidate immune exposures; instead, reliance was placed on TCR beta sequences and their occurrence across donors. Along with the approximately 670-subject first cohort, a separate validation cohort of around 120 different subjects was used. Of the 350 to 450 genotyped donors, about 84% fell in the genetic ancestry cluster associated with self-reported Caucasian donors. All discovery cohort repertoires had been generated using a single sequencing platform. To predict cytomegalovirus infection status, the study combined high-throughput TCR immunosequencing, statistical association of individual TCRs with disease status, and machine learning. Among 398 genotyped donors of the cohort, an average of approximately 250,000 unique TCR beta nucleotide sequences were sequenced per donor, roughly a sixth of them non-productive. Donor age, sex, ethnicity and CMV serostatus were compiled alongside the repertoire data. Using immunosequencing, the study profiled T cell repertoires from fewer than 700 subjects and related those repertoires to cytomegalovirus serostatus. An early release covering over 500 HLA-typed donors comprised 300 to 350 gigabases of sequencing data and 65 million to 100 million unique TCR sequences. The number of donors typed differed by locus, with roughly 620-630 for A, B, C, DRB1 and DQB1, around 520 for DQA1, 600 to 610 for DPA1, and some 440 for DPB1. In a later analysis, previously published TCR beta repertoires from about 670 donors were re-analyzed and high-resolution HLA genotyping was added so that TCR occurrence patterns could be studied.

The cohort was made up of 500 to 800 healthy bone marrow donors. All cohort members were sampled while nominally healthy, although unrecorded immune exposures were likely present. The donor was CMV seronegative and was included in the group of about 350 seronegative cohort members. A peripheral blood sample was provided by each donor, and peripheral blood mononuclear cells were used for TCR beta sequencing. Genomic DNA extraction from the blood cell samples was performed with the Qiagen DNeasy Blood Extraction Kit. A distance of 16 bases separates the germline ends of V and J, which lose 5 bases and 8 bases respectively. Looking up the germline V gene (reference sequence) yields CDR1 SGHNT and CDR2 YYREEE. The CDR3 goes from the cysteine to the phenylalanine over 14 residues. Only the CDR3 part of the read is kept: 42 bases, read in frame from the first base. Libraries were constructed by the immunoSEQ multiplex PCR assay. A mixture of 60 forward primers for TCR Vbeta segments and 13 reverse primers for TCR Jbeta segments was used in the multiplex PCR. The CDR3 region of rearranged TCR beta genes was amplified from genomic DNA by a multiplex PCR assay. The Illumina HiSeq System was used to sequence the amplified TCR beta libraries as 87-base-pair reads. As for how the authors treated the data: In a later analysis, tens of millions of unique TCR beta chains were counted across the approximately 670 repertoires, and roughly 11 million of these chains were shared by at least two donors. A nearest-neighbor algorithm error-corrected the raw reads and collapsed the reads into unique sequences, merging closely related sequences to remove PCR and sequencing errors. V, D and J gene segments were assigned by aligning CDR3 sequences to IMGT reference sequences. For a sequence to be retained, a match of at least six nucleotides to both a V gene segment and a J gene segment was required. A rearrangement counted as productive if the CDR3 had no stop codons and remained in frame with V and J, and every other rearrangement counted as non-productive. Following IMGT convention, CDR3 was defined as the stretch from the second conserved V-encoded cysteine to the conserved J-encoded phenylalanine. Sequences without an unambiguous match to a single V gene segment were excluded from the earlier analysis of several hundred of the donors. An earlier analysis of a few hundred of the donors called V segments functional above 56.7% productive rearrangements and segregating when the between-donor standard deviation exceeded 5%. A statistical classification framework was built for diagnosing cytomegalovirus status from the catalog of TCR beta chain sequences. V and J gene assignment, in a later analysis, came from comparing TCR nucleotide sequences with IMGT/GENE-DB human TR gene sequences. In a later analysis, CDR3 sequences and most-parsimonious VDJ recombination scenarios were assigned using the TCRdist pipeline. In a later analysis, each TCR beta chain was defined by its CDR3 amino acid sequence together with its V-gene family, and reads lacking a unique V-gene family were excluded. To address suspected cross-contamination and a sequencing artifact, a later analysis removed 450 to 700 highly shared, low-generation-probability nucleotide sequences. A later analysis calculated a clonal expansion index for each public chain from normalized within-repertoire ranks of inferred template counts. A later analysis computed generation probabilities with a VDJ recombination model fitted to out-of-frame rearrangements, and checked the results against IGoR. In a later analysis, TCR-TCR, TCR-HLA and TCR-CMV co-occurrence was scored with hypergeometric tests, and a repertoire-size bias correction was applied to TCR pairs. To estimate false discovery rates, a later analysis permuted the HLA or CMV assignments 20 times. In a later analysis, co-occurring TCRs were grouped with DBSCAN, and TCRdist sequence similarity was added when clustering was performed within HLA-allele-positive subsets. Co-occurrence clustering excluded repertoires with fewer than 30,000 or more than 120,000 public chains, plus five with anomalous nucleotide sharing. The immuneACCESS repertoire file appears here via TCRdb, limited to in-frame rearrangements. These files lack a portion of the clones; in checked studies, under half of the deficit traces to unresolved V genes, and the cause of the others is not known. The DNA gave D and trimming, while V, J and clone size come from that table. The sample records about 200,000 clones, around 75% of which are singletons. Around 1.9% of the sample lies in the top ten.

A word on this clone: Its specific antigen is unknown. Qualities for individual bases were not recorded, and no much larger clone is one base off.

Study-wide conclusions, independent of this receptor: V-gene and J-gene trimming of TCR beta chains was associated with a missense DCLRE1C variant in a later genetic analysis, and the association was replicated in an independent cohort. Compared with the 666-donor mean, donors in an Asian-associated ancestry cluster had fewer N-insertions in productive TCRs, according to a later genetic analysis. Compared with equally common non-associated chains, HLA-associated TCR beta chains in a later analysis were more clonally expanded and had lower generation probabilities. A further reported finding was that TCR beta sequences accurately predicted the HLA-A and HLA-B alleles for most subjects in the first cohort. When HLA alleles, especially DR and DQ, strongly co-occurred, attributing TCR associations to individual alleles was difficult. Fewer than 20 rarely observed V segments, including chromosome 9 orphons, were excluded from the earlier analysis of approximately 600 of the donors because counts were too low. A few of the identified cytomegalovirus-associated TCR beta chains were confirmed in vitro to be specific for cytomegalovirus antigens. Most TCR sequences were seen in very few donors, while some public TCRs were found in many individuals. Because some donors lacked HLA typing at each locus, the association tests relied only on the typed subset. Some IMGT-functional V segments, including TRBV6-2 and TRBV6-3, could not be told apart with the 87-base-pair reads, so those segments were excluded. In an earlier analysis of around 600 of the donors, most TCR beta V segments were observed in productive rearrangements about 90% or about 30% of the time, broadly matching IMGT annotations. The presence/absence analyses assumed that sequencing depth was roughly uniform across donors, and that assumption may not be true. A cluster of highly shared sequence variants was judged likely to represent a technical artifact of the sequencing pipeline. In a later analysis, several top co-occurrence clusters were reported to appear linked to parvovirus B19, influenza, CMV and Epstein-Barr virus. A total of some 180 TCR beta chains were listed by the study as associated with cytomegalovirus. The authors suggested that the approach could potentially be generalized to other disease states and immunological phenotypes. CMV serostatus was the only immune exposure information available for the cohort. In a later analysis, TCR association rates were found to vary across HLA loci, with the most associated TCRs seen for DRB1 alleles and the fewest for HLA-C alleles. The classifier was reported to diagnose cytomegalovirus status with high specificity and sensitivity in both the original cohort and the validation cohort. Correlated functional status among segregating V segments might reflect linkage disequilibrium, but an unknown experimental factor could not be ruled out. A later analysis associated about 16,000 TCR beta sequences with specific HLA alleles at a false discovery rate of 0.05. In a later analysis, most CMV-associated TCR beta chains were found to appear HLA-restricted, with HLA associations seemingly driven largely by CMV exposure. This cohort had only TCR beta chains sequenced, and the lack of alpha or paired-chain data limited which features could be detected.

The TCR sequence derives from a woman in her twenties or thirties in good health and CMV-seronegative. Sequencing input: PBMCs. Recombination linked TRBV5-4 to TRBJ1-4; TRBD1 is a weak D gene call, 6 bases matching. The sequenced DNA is TGTGCCAGCAGTTCACAGGGTTTGGGGGAAAAACTGTTTTTT. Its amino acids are CASSSQGLGEKLFF.